This TCR beta chain was identified during a study of control samples from healthy donors and cancer patients. Comments on this clone: The junction differs from germline at one of its ends, possibly a read error.

Assay used: immunoSEQ multiplex PCR; TCRdb lists only in-frame clones, some missing. The repertoire has over 85,000 clones, approximately 84% of them found once; the top ten carry about 36%. The sequencing sample was made of PBMCs. This sequence originates from a man between 65 and 85 years old with lung cancer.

The CDR3 reads CAGRQGGGRPYEQYF. Written as DNA, the CDR3 is TGCGCCGGCCGCCAGGGGGGGGGACGTCCCTACGAGCAGTACTTC. J is TRBJ2-7 and V is TRBV3-1 (or the pseudogene TRBV3-2); D assignment may be TRBD1 or TRBD2 (7 bases each). Germline V lookup: CDR1 LGHDT, CDR2 YNNKEL (reference sequence). The CDR3 loop spans 15 amino acids.